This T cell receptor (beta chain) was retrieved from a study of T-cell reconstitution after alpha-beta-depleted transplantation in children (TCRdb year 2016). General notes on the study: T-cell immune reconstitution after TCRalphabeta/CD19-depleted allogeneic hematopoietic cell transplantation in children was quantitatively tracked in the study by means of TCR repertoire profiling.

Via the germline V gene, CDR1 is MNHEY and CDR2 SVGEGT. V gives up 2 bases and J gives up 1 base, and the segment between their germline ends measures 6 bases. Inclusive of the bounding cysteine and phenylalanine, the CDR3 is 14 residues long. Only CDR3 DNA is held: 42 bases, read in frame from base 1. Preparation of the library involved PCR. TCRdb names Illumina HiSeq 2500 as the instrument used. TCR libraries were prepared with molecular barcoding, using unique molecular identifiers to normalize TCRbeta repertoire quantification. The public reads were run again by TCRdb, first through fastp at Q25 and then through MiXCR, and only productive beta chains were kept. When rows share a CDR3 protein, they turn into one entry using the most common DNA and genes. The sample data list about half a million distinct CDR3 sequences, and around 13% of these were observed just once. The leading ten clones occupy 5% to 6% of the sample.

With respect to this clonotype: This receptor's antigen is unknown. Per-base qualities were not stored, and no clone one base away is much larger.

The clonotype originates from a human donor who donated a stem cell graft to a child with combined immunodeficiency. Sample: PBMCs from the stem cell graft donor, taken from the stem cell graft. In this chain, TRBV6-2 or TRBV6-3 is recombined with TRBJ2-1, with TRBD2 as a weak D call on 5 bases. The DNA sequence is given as TGTGCCAGCAGTTACCCGGGGTCCTACAATGAGCAGTTCTTC. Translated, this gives CASSYPGSYNEQFF.